This is a list of T cell receptor beta chains from one sample in a study of blood T cell repertoires in COVID-19. The protocol was immunoSEQ multiplex PCR, while the TCRdb copy is restricted to in-frame clones and leaves out a portion. The table has 280,000 or so clones, roughly 85% seen once. The specimen sequenced was PBMCs or T cells enriched from blood (not recorded which). The origin of the receptors is a middle-aged woman who had recovered from COVID-19. CDR3s include the opening cysteine and the closing phenylalanine or tryptophan. D genes are given only for firm matches. Size tells how often a clone was seen (once, few, many) or the class of an expanded clone, and some rows leave it out.

j_call | v_call | cdr3_length | d_call | clone_size | cdr3_nt | cdr3_aa
TRBJ2-5 | TRBV6-5 | 13 | . | . | TGTGCCAGCAGTTTTGGGACTTTCGGGACCCAGTACTTC | CASSFGTFGTQYF
TRBJ2-6 | TRBV18 | 16 | . | . | TGTGCCAGCTCACCATTGCCCAGCTCTGGGGCCAACGTCCTGACTTTC | CASSPLPSSGANVLTF
TRBJ2-7 | TRBV4-2 | 12 | . | few | TGTGCCAGCAGCCAAGATGGCCACGAGCAGTACTTC | CASSQDGHEQYF
TRBJ2-7 | TRBV6-5 | 15 | TRBD1 | . | TGTGCCAGCAGCGAGAGGACAGGTCTAGGGTACGAGCAGTACTTC | CASSERTGLGYEQYF
TRBJ2-7 | TRBV4-3 | 18 | . | . | TGCGCCAGCAGCCAAGCTGTGGTCGGGGGTAGAAGCGGCTACGAGCAGTACTTC | CASSQAVVGGRSGYEQYF
TRBJ1-5 | TRBV5-6 | 14 | . | . | TGTGCCAGCAGCTCCGGACAACAATATCAGCCCCAGCATTTT | CASSSGQQYQPQHF
TRBJ1-5 | TRBV7-2 | 14 | . | . | TGTGCCAGCAGCTTAGCGGGGGGGCATCAGCCCCAGCATTTT | CASSLAGGHQPQHF
TRBJ2-6 | TRBV18 | 17 | . | once | TGTGCCAGCTCACCGGCCACCACTAGGTCCGGGGCCAACGTCCTGACTTTC | CASSPATTRSGANVLTF
TRBJ1-6 | TRBV27 | 15 | TRBD1 | . | TGTGCCAGCAGGACAGGGACTTGGGGTGATTCACCCCTCCACTTT | CASRTGTWGDSPLHF
TRBJ1-6 | TRBV27 | 16 | TRBD1 | . | TGTGCCAGCAGTTCCGGCGCGAACAGGGGTAATTCACCCCTCCACTTT | CASSSGANRGNSPLHF
TRBJ1-2 | TRBV7-6 | 16 | TRBD1 | . | TGTGCCAGCAGCCGTCCCGACAGGGGTTACAGATATGGCTACACCTTC | CASSRPDRGYRYGYTF
TRBJ1-2 | TRBV28 | 12 | TRBD1 | . | TGTGCCAGCGGTCTCCTCAGGGGGGACGCCGACTTC | CASGLLRGDADF
TRBJ2-5 | TRBV28 | 14 | . | . | TGTGCCAGCAGTTTATGGACTAGCCAAGAGACCCAGTACTTC | CASSLWTSQETQYF
TRBJ2-7 | TRBV12-3/TRBV12-4 | 12 | . | . | TGTGCCAGCAGTCTCCGCTCCTACGAGCAGTACTTC | CASSLRSYEQYF
TRBJ2-3 | TRBV28 | 14 | . | few | TGTGCCAGCAGTTGGTCTAGCGGCACAGATACGCAGTATTTT | CASSWSSGTDTQYF
TRBJ2-4 | TRBV6-5 | 13 | . | . | TGTGCCAGCAACGACCACGACGGGTTCATTCAGTACTTC | CASNDHDGFIQYF
TRBJ2-7 | TRBV5-1 | 13 | . | . | TGCGCCAGCAGCTTGGACAGAACCTACGAGCAGTACTTC | CASSLDRTYEQYF
TRBJ1-5 | TRBV18 | 17 | . | . | TGTGCCAGCTCACCGGAGACTCCCAGTCACAGCAATCAGCCCCAGCATTTT | CASSPETPSHSNQPQHF
TRBJ1-6 | TRBV7-9 | 15 | TRBD1 | . | TGTGCCAGCAGCGAGGACAGGGCCTATAATTCACCCCTCCACTTT | CASSEDRAYNSPLHF
TRBJ1-2 | TRBV28 | 12 | . | . | TGTGCCAGCAGTGCGGGGGCTTATGGCTACACCTTC | CASSAGAYGYTF
TRBJ2-4 | TRBV28 | 15 | . | few | TGTGCCAGCAGTTTATGGACAGATAACAAAAACATTCAGTACTTC | CASSLWTDNKNIQYF
TRBJ2-7 | TRBV27 | 15 | TRBD2 | . | TGTGCCAGCAGTGGTTCGGGACTACTGCTAGCTGAGCAGTACTTC | CASSGSGLLLAEQYF
TRBJ2-3 | TRBV19 | 19 | TRBD2 | . | TGTGCCAGTAGCACGGGACTAGCGGGAGGGAAAAACGCCGTGGATACGCAGTATTTT | CASSTGLAGGKNAVDTQYF
TRBJ1-2 | TRBV19 | 15 | TRBD1 | . | TGTGCCAGTAGTATTGACCGACAGGGGGCAGGTGGCTACACCTTC | CASSIDRQGAGGYTF
TRBJ1-2 | TRBV28 | 11 | . | once | TGTGCCAGCAGTTTGGCCTATGGCTACACCTTC | CASSLAYGYTF